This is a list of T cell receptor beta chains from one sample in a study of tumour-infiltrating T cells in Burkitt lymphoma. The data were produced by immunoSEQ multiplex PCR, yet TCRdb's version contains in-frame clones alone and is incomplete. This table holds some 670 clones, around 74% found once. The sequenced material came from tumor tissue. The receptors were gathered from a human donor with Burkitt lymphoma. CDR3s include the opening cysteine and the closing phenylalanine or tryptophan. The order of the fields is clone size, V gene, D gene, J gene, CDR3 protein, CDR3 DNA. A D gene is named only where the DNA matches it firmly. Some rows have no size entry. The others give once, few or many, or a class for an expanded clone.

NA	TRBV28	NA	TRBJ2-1	CASTGVSPYNEQFF	TGTGCCAGCACGGGCGTTTCCCCCTACAATGAGCAGTTCTTC
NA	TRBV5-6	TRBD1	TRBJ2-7	CASSPPSGTGVWEQYF	TGTGCCAGCAGCCCCCCGTCCGGGACAGGGGTCTGGGAGCAGTACTTC
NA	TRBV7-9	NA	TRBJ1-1	CASKLGGNTEAFF	TGTGCCAGCAAACTTGGAGGGAACACTGAAGCTTTCTTT
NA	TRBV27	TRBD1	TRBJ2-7	CASIDRDSYEQYF	TGTGCCAGCATTGACAGGGACTCCTACGAGCAGTACTTC
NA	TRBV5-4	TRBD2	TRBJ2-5	CASSLRAGGWGETQYF	TGTGCCAGCAGCTTGCGAGCGGGGGGGTGGGGAGAGACCCAGTACTTC
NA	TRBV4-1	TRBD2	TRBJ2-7	CASSQETGLAGLEQYF	TGCGCCAGCAGCCAAGAGACGGGACTAGCGGGTCTTGAGCAGTACTTC
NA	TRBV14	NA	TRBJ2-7	CASSQAGASYEQYF	TGTGCCAGCAGCCAAGCAGGGGCATCCTACGAGCAGTACTTC
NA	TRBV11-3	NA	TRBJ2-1	CASSPRLSRNYNEQFF	TGTGCCAGCAGCCCCCGGCTTAGCAGGAACTACAATGAGCAGTTCTTC
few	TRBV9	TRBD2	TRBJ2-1	CASSVKREKGLNEQFF	TGTGCCAGCAGCGTCAAGCGGGAGAAGGGATTAAATGAGCAGTTCTTC
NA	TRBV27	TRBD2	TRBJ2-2	CASSLSPSREGTGELFF	TGTGCCAGCAGTTTATCCCCCTCACGGGAGGGAACCGGGGAGCTGTTTTTT
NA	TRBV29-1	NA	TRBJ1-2	CSVDTPGHGANYGYTF	TGCAGCGTTGATACACCGGGACACGGCGCTAACTATGGCTACACCTTC
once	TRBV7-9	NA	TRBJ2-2	CASSLAAETGELFF	TGTGCCAGCAGCTTAGCTGCGGAAACCGGGGAGCTGTTTTTT
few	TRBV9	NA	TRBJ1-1	CASSPPSRDTEAFF	TGTGCCAGCAGCCCACCGTCCAGGGACACTGAAGCTTTCTTT
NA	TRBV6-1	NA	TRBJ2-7	CASSEARTYEQYF	TGTGCCAGCAGTGAAGCCAGGACCTACGAGCAGTACTTC
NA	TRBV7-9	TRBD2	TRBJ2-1	CASRDTSGWTYNEQFF	TGTGCCAGCAGAGATACTAGCGGGTGGACTTACAATGAGCAGTTCTTC
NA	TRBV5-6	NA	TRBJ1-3	CASSRTAGNTIYF	TGTGCCAGCAGCCGGACGGCTGGAAACACCATATATTTT
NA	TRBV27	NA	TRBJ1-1	CASTPPVDTEAFF	TGTGCCAGCACCCCCCCGGTGGACACTGAAGCTTTCTTT
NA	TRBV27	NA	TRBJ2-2	CASSLRVPEELFF	TGTGCCAGCAGTTTGAGGGTCCCGGAGGAGCTGTTTTTT
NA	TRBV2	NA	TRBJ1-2	CASSPPGRNYGYTF	TGTGCCAGCAGCCCTCCCGGCAGGAACTATGGCTACACCTTC
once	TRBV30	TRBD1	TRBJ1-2	CAWRGLDRGRKNYGYTF	TGTGCCTGGAGGGGGCTGGACAGGGGGAGGAAGAACTATGGTTACACCTTC
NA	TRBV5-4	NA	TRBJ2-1	CASSSPSHNEQFF	TGTGCCAGCAGCTCCCCCTCCCACAATGAGCAGTTCTTC
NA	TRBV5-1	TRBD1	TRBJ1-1	CASSRLQQGVGTEAFF	TGCGCCAGCAGCCGTTTGCAACAGGGGGTTGGAACTGAAGCTTTCTTT
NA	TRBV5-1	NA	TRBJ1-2	CASSFGANYGYTF	TGCGCCAGCAGCTTTGGGGCTAACTATGGCTACACCTTT
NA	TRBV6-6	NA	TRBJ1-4	CASGGYSNEKLFF	TGTGCCAGCGGGGGCTATTCTAATGAAAAACTGTTTTTT
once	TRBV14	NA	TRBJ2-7	CASSQAGHDEQYF	TGTGCCAGCAGCCAAGCGGGGCACGACGAGCAGTACTTC
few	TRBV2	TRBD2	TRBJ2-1	CASSGMGGLAGVISYNEQFF	TGTGCCAGCAGTGGCATGGGGGGGCTAGCGGGGGTGATCTCCTACAATGAGCAGTTCTTC
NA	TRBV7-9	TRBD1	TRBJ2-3	CASSAPGQSTDTQYF	TGTGCCAGCAGCGCTCCGGGACAGTCCACAGATACGCAGTATTTT
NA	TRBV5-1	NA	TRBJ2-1	CASSQRSYNEQFF	TGCGCCAGCAGCCAAAGGTCCTACAATGAGCAGTTCTTC
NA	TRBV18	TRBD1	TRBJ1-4	CASSPTGVDREKLFF	TGTGCCAGCTCACCTACAGGGGTGGATCGGGAAAAACTGTTTTTT
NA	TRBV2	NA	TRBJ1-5	CASSDGGAGNQPQHF	TGTGCCAGCAGTGACGGGGGAGCCGGCAATCAGCCCCAGCATTTT
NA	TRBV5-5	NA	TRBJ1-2	CASSLDREGYTF	TGTGCCAGCAGCTTGGACAGGGAAGGCTACACCTTC
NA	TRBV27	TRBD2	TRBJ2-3	CASSSLAGGPFSFRDTQYF	TGTGCCAGCAGTTCCCTAGCGGGGGGGCCCTTTAGTTTTAGAGATACGCAGTATTTT
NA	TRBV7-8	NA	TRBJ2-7	CVSSFGDSYEQYF	TGTGTCAGCAGCTTCGGGGATTCGTACGAGCAGTACTTC
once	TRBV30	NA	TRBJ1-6	CAWSVLESPNSPLHF	TGTGCCTGGAGTGTACTAGAGTCCCCAAATTCACCCCTCCACTTT
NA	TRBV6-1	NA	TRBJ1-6	CASKVMSSYNSPLHF	TGTGCCAGCAAAGTCATGAGCTCCTATAATTCACCCCTCCACTTT
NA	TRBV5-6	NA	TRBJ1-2	CASSLPGYGYTF	TGTGCCAGCAGCTTGCCAGGGTATGGCTACACCTTC
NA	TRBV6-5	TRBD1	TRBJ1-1	CATRTGTNSEAFF	TGTGCCACAAGGACAGGGACGAACTCTGAAGCTTTCTTT
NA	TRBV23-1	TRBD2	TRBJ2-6	CASSRKREGERSGANVLTF	TGCGCCAGCAGTCGGAAGCGGGAGGGGGAAAGGTCTGGGGCCAACGTCCTGACTTTC
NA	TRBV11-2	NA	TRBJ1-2	CASRGGDDGYTF	TGTGCCAGCCGCGGTGGCGACGATGGCTACACCTTC
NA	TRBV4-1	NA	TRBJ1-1	CASSQGGMAGQNTEAFF	TGCGCCAGCAGCCAAGGTGGGATGGCAGGGCAGAACACTGAAGCTTTCTTT
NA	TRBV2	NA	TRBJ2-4	CASSGTDIQYF	TGTGCCAGCAGCGGGACGGACATTCAGTACTTC
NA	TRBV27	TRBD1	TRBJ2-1	CASRLQGANNEQFF	TGTGCCAGCAGACTACAGGGGGCCAACAATGAGCAGTTCTTC
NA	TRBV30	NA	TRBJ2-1	CAWSGASNEQFF	TGTGCCTGGAGTGGGGCTAGCAATGAGCAGTTCTTC
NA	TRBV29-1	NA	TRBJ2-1	CSANGVSRSNEQFF	TGCAGCGCCAACGGTGTATCGAGATCCAATGAGCAGTTCTTC
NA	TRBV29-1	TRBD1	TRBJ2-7	CSATTPGQDVRYEQYF	TGCAGCGCCACTACACCGGGACAGGATGTACGGTACGAGCAGTACTTC
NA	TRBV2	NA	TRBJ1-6	CASSAWASNSPLHF	TGTGCCAGCAGTGCCTGGGCCTCCAATTCACCCCTCCACTTT
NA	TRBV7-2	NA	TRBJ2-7	CASSPTQGKEQYF	TGTGCCAGCAGTCCGACCCAGGGAAAAGAGCAGTACTTC
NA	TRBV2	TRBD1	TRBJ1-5	CASSEGQGTQPQHF	TGTGCCAGCAGTGAGGGACAGGGGACTCAGCCCCAGCATTTT
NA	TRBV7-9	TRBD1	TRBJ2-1	CASRMTGQGRNEQFF	TGTGCCAGCCGAATGACGGGACAGGGTCGTAATGAGCAGTTCTTC
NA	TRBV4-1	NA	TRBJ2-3	CASSQQEASTDTQYF	TGCGCCAGCAGCCAACAGGAAGCTAGCACAGATACGCAGTATTTT
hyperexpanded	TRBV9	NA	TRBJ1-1	CASSAIGGDTEAFF	TGTGCCAGCAGCGCAATAGGGGGGGACACTGAAGCTTTCTTT
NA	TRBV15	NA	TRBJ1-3	CATSGGDSGNTIYF	TGTGCCACCAGCGGCGGGGACTCTGGAAACACCATATATTTT
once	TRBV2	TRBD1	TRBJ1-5	CASMGTGGRNQPQHF	TGTGCCAGCATGGGAACAGGGGGCCGGAATCAGCCCCAGCATTTT
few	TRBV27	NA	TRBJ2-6	CASRGGGGGANVLTF	TGTGCCAGCAGGGGGGGCGGCGGTGGGGCCAACGTCCTGACTTTC
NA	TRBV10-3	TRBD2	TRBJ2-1	CAISESGGTSGAGNEQFF	TGTGCCATCAGTGAGTCGGGCGGGACTAGCGGGGCGGGCAATGAGCAGTTCTTC